Listed below are T cell receptor beta chains from one sample, sequenced in a study of cytomegalovirus exposure and HLA in healthy donors. TCRdb keeps only in-frame clones here, not all; method: immunoSEQ multiplex PCR. The data contain under 300,000 clones, about 83% of them seen just once; the ten biggest clones take up 1.5% to 2.5%. Material: PBMCs. The source of these receptors is a woman aged 40 to 50 in good health and CMV-seropositive. Each CDR3 is given with its conserved first and last residue. A D gene is named only where the DNA matches it firmly. Clone size is stated in some rows and not others, as once, few, many or a class when expanded.

abundance: .
j_gene: TRBJ1-3
v_gene: TRBV25-1
d_gene: .
len: 15
CDR3aa: CASSEQAFSGNTIYF
CDR3nt: TGTGCCAGCAGTGAACAGGCCTTCTCTGGAAACACCATATATTTT

abundance: .
j_gene: TRBJ2-1
v_gene: TRBV7-9
d_gene: TRBD2
len: 18
CDR3aa: CASSLGTRGQRELDEQFF
CDR3nt: TGTGCCAGCAGCTTAGGGACCCGTGGGCAGCGGGAGTTAGATGAGCAGTTCTTC

abundance: few
j_gene: TRBJ1-1
v_gene: TRBV13
d_gene: .
len: 14
CDR3aa: CASSLSGMNTEAFF
CDR3nt: TGTGCCAGCAGCTTATCAGGAATGAACACTGAAGCTTTCTTT

abundance: .
j_gene: TRBJ2-7
v_gene: TRBV11-2
d_gene: .
len: 13
CDR3aa: CASSLEGGGEQYF
CDR3nt: TGTGCCAGCAGCTTAGAAGGAGGAGGCGAGCAGTACTTC

abundance: .
j_gene: TRBJ2-7
v_gene: TRBV7-9
d_gene: TRBD1
len: 13
CDR3aa: CAGARTGGYEQYF
CDR3nt: TGTGCCGGCGCGCGGACAGGGGGCTACGAGCAGTACTTC

abundance: .
j_gene: TRBJ2-1
v_gene: TRBV7-8
d_gene: .
len: 14
CDR3aa: CASSLVETVNEQFF
CDR3nt: TGTGCCAGCAGCTTAGTGGAGACAGTAAATGAGCAGTTCTTC

abundance: .
j_gene: TRBJ1-3
v_gene: TRBV5-6
d_gene: .
len: 16
CDR3aa: CASSLESGLSGNTIYF
CDR3nt: TGTGCCAGCAGCTTGGAGTCAGGTCTGTCTGGAAACACCATATATTTT

abundance: .
j_gene: TRBJ1-2
v_gene: TRBV9
d_gene: .
len: 14
CDR3aa: CASSRGQGFTVYTF
CDR3nt: TGTGCCAGCAGCCGAGGGCAGGGGTTTACGGTCTACACCTTC

abundance: .
j_gene: TRBJ2-2
v_gene: TRBV15
d_gene: .
len: 15
CDR3aa: CATSREESFTGELFF
CDR3nt: TGTGCCACCAGCAGGGAGGAAAGCTTCACCGGGGAGCTGTTTTTT

abundance: .
j_gene: TRBJ1-5
v_gene: TRBV7-2
d_gene: .
len: 16
CDR3aa: CASSLAGAGPNQPQHF
CDR3nt: TGTGCCAGCAGCTTAGCAGGGGCAGGCCCTAATCAGCCCCAGCATTTT

abundance: .
j_gene: TRBJ1-1
v_gene: TRBV7-2
d_gene: TRBD1
len: 12
CDR3aa: CASSTRTGEAFF
CDR3nt: TGTGCCAGCAGCACCCGGACAGGGGAAGCTTTCTTT

abundance: .
j_gene: TRBJ2-7
v_gene: TRBV18
d_gene: TRBD2
len: 17
CDR3aa: CASSPGTSGDSSYEQYF
CDR3nt: TGTGCCAGCTCACCAGGGACTAGCGGGGACAGCTCCTACGAGCAGTACTTC

abundance: .
j_gene: TRBJ1-6
v_gene: TRBV28
d_gene: .
len: 14
CDR3aa: CASSLRSGEGPLHF
CDR3nt: TGTGCCAGCAGTTTACGGTCGGGGGAGGGACCCCTCCACTTT

abundance: .
j_gene: TRBJ1-2
v_gene: TRBV6-5
d_gene: TRBD1
len: 15
CDR3aa: CASSPRTGGPGGYTF
CDR3nt: TGTGCCAGCAGCCCGAGGACAGGGGGGCCCGGAGGCTACACCTTC

abundance: .
j_gene: TRBJ1-2
v_gene: TRBV5-6
d_gene: .
len: 16
CDR3aa: CASSLVQEPGSYGYTF
CDR3nt: TGTGCCAGCAGCTTGGTGCAGGAGCCCGGGAGCTATGGCTACACCTTC

abundance: .
j_gene: TRBJ2-7
v_gene: TRBV30
d_gene: .
len: 13
CDR3aa: CAWDGTAGHEQYF
CDR3nt: TGTGCCTGGGACGGGACTGCGGGGCACGAGCAGTACTTC

abundance: .
j_gene: TRBJ1-3
v_gene: TRBV28
d_gene: .
len: 15
CDR3aa: CASSRYREGRNTIYF
CDR3nt: TGTGCCAGCAGTCGATACAGGGAGGGAAGAAACACCATATATTTT

abundance: .
j_gene: TRBJ2-7
v_gene: TRBV7-9
d_gene: .
len: 16
CDR3aa: CASSLGQQNTGYEQYF
CDR3nt: TGTGCCAGCAGCTTAGGACAGCAGAACACGGGCTACGAGCAGTACTTC

abundance: .
j_gene: TRBJ2-7
v_gene: TRBV18
d_gene: .
len: 14
CDR3aa: CASSPRGGSYEQYF
CDR3nt: TGTGCCAGCTCACCCAGAGGCGGGTCTTACGAGCAGTACTTC

abundance: once
j_gene: TRBJ1-1
v_gene: TRBV5-1
d_gene: TRBD1
len: 15
CDR3aa: CASSLGTGTSTEAFF
CDR3nt: TGCGCCAGCAGCCTCGGGACAGGGACGTCCACTGAAGCTTTCTTT

abundance: .
j_gene: TRBJ2-1
v_gene: TRBV2
d_gene: .
len: 14
CDR3aa: CASSENSPYNEQFF
CDR3nt: TGTGCCAGCAGTGAAAACAGCCCCTACAATGAGCAGTTCTTC

abundance: .
j_gene: TRBJ1-1
v_gene: TRBV11-3
d_gene: .
len: 14
CDR3aa: CASAGTIGVTEAFF
CDR3nt: TGTGCCAGCGCCGGGACAATTGGGGTTACTGAAGCTTTCTTT

abundance: few
j_gene: TRBJ1-2
v_gene: TRBV19
d_gene: TRBD1
len: 19
CDR3aa: CASSISGGQATSYGHGYTF
CDR3nt: TGTGCCAGTAGTATAAGTGGGGGACAGGCGACCTCGTATGGACATGGCTACACCTTC

abundance: few
j_gene: TRBJ1-4
v_gene: TRBV7-2
d_gene: TRBD1
len: 14
CDR3aa: CASSPTGAGEKLFF
CDR3nt: TGTGCCAGCAGCCCGACAGGGGCAGGTGAAAAACTGTTTTTT

abundance: .
j_gene: TRBJ2-2
v_gene: TRBV19
d_gene: .
len: 16
CDR3aa: CASSIVAGTLPGELFF
CDR3nt: TGTGCCAGTAGTATTGTCGCGGGAACCCTCCCCGGGGAGCTGTTTTTT

abundance: few
j_gene: TRBJ2-1
v_gene: TRBV7-9
d_gene: TRBD2
len: 16
CDR3aa: CASSARSGTRFDEQFF
CDR3nt: TGTGCCAGCAGCGCTAGGTCCGGGACTAGATTTGATGAGCAGTTCTTC

abundance: .
j_gene: TRBJ2-7
v_gene: TRBV10-3
d_gene: TRBD2
len: 16
CDR3aa: CAISDHSGSINDEQYF
CDR3nt: TGTGCCATCAGTGATCATAGCGGGAGTATAAACGACGAGCAGTACTTC